What follows are 29 T cell receptor beta chains derived from one specimen sequenced in a study of T-cell reconstitution after alpha-beta-depleted transplantation in children. Unique molecular identifiers were used to barcode this TCRbeta library. A single record per CDR3 protein comes from TCRdb applying MiXCR to the PCR reads. The sample carries roughly 240,000 distinct CDR3 sequences, roughly 7.7% recorded once. The sample in question was PBMCs, mostly from graft donor cells, obtained 180 days after TCRalphabeta/CD19-depleted stem cell transplant. The receptor source for this set is a male patient between 10 and 17 years old who had a stem cell transplant for acute lymphoblastic leukemia, so the T cells may come from the graft donor.

V usage is TRBV18 and J usage is TRBJ1-6; tentative D call: TRBD1 (5 bases). CDR3 length: 13 amino acids. V was cut by 3 bases and J by 10 bases, with 10 bases left in between. Germline CDR1 KGHSH, CDR2 LQKENI. CDR3 sequence: CASSPQRGSPLHF. The DNA for the CDR3 is TGTGCCAGCTCACCCCAGAGGGGATCACCCCTCCACTTT.

On this clonotype: Just one base apart from a much larger clone, this may be a read error. The V gene is TRBV2, the J gene TRBJ2-7; no clear D. The CDR3 is made up of 11 amino acids. Germline V lookup: CDR1 SNHLY, CDR2 FYNNEI. Trimming cost V 7 bases and J 7 bases, with 11 bases left between them. For the CDR3, the DNA is TGTGCCAGCATACCTCTACGGGAGCAGTACTTC. Protein product: CASIPLREQYF.

This clonotype was counted ten times or more. The CDR3: CASSLRGQQNYSNQPQHF. The CDR3 DNA sequence: TGTGCCAGCAGTTTACGGGGACAGCAGAACTATAGCAATCAGCCCCAGCATTTT. The rearrangement uses TRBV28 and TRBJ1-5; 7 bases are shared with TRBD1. The V gene end was trimmed by 2 bases and the J gene end by 0 bases; junction bases not matched to a gene: 10. This CDR3 spans 18 amino acids. Germline CDR1 is MDHEN and CDR2 is SYDVKM.

This clonotype has at least ten counts. V and J are TRBV20-1 and TRBJ1-1; D might be TRBD1 (5 bases). The germline CDR1 and CDR2 sequences are DFQATT and SNEGSKA (reference sequence). The CDR3 extends over 13 amino acids. Trimming removed 8 bases from V and 2 bases from J, with 15 bases in between. For the CDR3, the DNA is TGCAGTACCTACAGGAGGGGAAACACTGAAGCTTTCTTT. The encoded protein is CSTYRRGNTEAFF.

In this sample, this clonotype turned up many times. V gene TRBV7-2 combines with J gene TRBJ1-5; unclear D gene. Germline lookup yields CDR1 SGHTA and CDR2 FQGNSA. The CDR3 totals 13 residues. Trimming shortened V by 0 bases and J by 7 bases, and 7 bases separated the two germline ends. The CDR3 DNA sequence: TGTGCCAGCAGCTTAGCAACGGGACAGCCCCAGCATTTT. Residues: CASSLATGQPQHF.

This clonotype appeared many times. The chain joins TRBV9 to TRBJ1-6; 8 nucleotides agree with TRBD1. CDR1 is SGDLS, CDR2 YYNGEE, per germline. V shed 3 bases and J 1 base; nucleotides not matched to a gene: 3. CDR3 size: 16 residues. The CDR3: CASSARTGSYNSPLHF. The CDR3 DNA reads as TGTGCCAGCAGCGCACGGACAGGGTCCTATAATTCACCCCTCCACTTT.

About this clonotype itself: A much larger clone sits a single nucleotide away, making a read error possible. The chain combines TRBV12-3 or TRBV12-4 with TRBJ2-7, with 7 positions matching TRBD1. This CDR3 has 14 residues. Trimming took 3 bases from V and 7 from J; bases not matched to a gene: 9. The CDR3 loop reads CASSFGQAAKEQYF. CDR3 bases: TGTGCCAGCAGTTTTGGACAGGCGGCAAAAGAGCAGTACTTC.

This clonotype was seen ten or more times. The J gene is TRBJ1-4, the V gene TRBV6-5, with D unclear. The CDR3 is 11 amino acids. In germline, CDR1 is MNHEY, CDR2 SVGAGI. Trimming stripped 8 bases from V and 10 bases from J, with 11 bases between. The DNA of the CDR3 is TGTGCCAGCCGCAGCCGGGGAAAACTGTTTTTT. This gives the protein CASRSRGKLFF.

This clonotype has more than one count but fewer than ten. The V and J genes are TRBV28 and TRBJ2-1; 7 positions match TRBD2. Unmatched junction bases numbered 10, after V lost 4 bases and J lost 7 bases. The CDR3 runs to 15 residues. From germline, CDR1 is MDHEN and CDR2 SYDVKM. In nucleotides, the CDR3 is TGTGCCAGCAGTTCCGGACTAGTCTCGGGGAATGAGCAGTTCTTC. Translation gives CASSSGLVSGNEQFF.

J is TRBJ1-1 and V is TRBV18; D is undetermined. Trimming stripped 1 base from V and 0 bases from J, with 6 bases between. Germline lookup yields CDR1 KGHSH and CDR2 LQKENI. The length of the CDR3 is 14 residues. The CDR3 DNA is TGTGCCAGCTCACCACAGAGAATGAACACTGAAGCTTTCTTT. Protein product: CASSPQRMNTEAFF.

This clonotype was observed at least ten times. The chain couples TRBV29-1 to TRBJ2-1; D tentatively reads TRBD1 or TRBD2 (5 bases each). V lost 3 bases, J lost 2 bases, and 11 bases lay in between. The length of the CDR3 is 14 residues. Germline V gives CDR1 SQVTM, CDR2 ANQGSEA. The DNA for the CDR3 is TGCAGCGTTGACGGGGCCGATACCTACAATGAGCAGTTCTTC. Protein: CSVDGADTYNEQFF.

The chain links TRBV20-1 to TRBJ2-1; 7 bases align to TRBD2. The V gene end was trimmed by 1 base and the J gene end by 4 bases; junction bases not matched to a gene: 10. Germline-derived CDR1 and CDR2 are DFQATT and SNEGSKA (reference sequence). CDR3 size: 16 residues. CDR3 in DNA: TGCAGTGCTAGAGTTCAGGGAGGGAGGGTATACAATGAGCAGTTCTTC. Residues: CSARVQGGRVYNEQFF.

This clonotype was seen many times. The rearrangement joins TRBV6-6 to TRBJ2-1; D gene uncertain. V was trimmed by 4 bases and J by 10 bases, leaving 8 bases between them. Germline CDR1 reads MNHNY; CDR2 reads SVGAGI (reference sequence). This CDR3 spans 11 amino acids. The DNA for the CDR3 is TGTGCCAGCAGTTCTGGGCAGGAGCAGTTCTTC. The encoded protein is CASSSGQEQFF.

This clonotype was detected ten times or more. This rearrangement joins TRBV6-5 to TRBJ2-2; 8 positions agree with TRBD1. The CDR3 has 14 residues. The J segment lost 0 bases and the V segment lost 8 bases, leaving 2 bases of the junction unmatched. Germline V gene lookup returns CDR1 MNHEY and CDR2 SVGAGI. The CDR3 DNA reads TGTGCCAGCCGGGACAGGCCGAACACCGGGGAGCTGTTTTTT. It is translated as CASRDRPNTGELFF.

This clonotype was seen many times. The rearrangement joins TRBV29-1 to TRBJ2-2, with unresolved D. Germline V gene sequence: CDR1 SQVTM, CDR2 ANQGSEA. The V end lost 5 bases, the J end lost 1 base, and 11 bases lay between the germline ends. This CDR3 has 14 residues. CDR3 in DNA: TGCAGCGTTTCACCCCCCGGGAACACCGGGGAGCTGTTTTTT. Amino acids: CSVSPPGNTGELFF.

This clonotype came up many times. This sequence joins TRBV7-2 and TRBJ1-1; D is ambiguous. The ends were cut back, 2 bases at V and 1 base at J, with 8 bases in the middle. Germline loops: CDR1 SGHTA, CDR2 FQGNSA. This CDR3 is 14 amino acids long. CDR3 sequence (DNA): TGTGCCAGCAGCTTAATGTGGTCGAACACTGAAGCTTTCTTT. It translates to CASSLMWSNTEAFF.

The genes are TRBV5-4 and TRBJ1-2, with D unresolved. The V end lost 0 bases, the J end lost 7 bases, and 13 bases lay between the germline ends. Germline V gene data show CDR1 as SGHNT and CDR2 as YYREEE (reference sequence). The CDR3 runs 14 residues. The CDR3 region is CASSLERERRGYTF. The DNA for the CDR3 is TGTGCCAGCAGCTTGGAAAGGGAACGGCGTGGCTACACCTTC.

This clonotype was seen ten or more times. The rearrangement joins TRBV7-6 to TRBJ2-7; D remains ambiguous. The CDR3 has 13 amino acids. Looked up from germline, CDR1 is SGHVS and CDR2 is FNYEAQ. Deletions cut 1 base from V and 6 bases from J, with 10 bases between. The CDR3, as DNA: TGTGCCAGCAGCTTAGAGGTACGCGCCGAGCAGTACTTC. Its translation is CASSLEVRAEQYF.

At least ten counts were recorded for this clonotype. The rearrangement uses TRBV7-3 and TRBJ2-1; D may be TRBD2 (5 bases). The length of the CDR3 is 15 residues. The germline V gene encodes CDR1 SGHTA and CDR2 FQGTGA. Trimming shortened V by 5 bases and J by 3 bases, and 14 bases separated the two germline ends. Written as DNA, the CDR3 is TGTGCCAGCAGCCCCTGGGCCAGCGGCTACAATGAGCAGTTCTTC. Protein sequence: CASSPWASGYNEQFF.

This clonotype has a count of ten or more. The chain joins TRBV11-2 to TRBJ2-5; 13 positions match TRBD2. V shed 5 bases and J 5 bases; nucleotides not matched to a gene: 5. The CDR3 is 15 amino acids. From germline, CDR1 is SGHAT and CDR2 FQNNGV. CDR3 region: CASSRTSGSGETQYF. CDR3 coding DNA: TGTGCCAGCAGCCGGACTAGCGGGAGTGGGGAGACCCAGTACTTC. Variable domain in full (rest from reference TRBV11-2 and TRBJ2-5): EAGVAQSPRYKIIEKRQSVAFWCNPISGHATLYWYQQILGQGPKLLIQFQNNGVVDDSQLPKDRFSAERLKGVDSTLKIQPAKLEDSAVYLCASSRTSGSGETQYFGPGTRLLVL.

The V and J genes are TRBV4-2 and TRBJ1-1, with D unresolved. The CDR3 loop spans 14 amino acids. Germline V gene lookup returns CDR1 LGHNA and CDR2 YNFKEQ. Trimming cost V 0 bases and J 8 bases, with 13 bases left between them. Here the CDR3 reads CASSQDSGLWEAFF. The CDR3 DNA follows: TGTGCCAGCAGCCAAGATAGCGGGCTCTGGGAAGCTTTCTTT.

This clonotype has ten or more counts. The J gene is TRBJ1-1, the V gene TRBV28; possibly TRBD1 for D (5 bases). The CDR3 has 11 amino acids. V was pared by 8 bases and J by 4 bases, with 8 bases between. CDR1 is MDHEN, CDR2 SYDVKM, per germline. CDR3 sequence reads: CASEGPTEAFF. The DNA of the CDR3 is TGTGCCAGCGAGGGGCCCACTGAAGCTTTCTTT.

This clonotype was detected many times. The J gene is TRBJ2-7, the V gene TRBV27; 7 nucleotides align to TRBD2. This CDR3 spans 13 amino acids. V dropped 5 bases and J dropped 1; count of bases not matched to a gene: 2. In germline, CDR1 is MNHEY, CDR2 SMNVEV (reference sequence). The CDR3 DNA is TGTGCCAGCAGTGGGACTAATTCCTACGAGCAGTACTTC. This sequence encodes CASSGTNSYEQYF.

Ten or more counts support this clonotype. The V call is TRBV28, the J call TRBJ1-5; TRBD1 is a possible D gene (5 bases). Germline values: CDR1 MDHEN, CDR2 SYDVKM. The CDR3 extends over 15 amino acids. V was cut by 6 bases and J by 4 bases, with 16 bases left in between. CDR3 sequence: CASSLGTYTNQPQHF. The DNA for the CDR3 is TGTGCCAGCAGCCTGGGGACGTATACAAATCAGCCCCAGCATTTT.

This clonotype was observed at least ten times. A junction boundary mismatches the germline segment, possibly from a read error. J is TRBJ2-3 and V is TRBV5-1; D gene unclear. CDR3 length: 12 residues. Germline CDR1 reads SGHRS; CDR2 reads YFSETQ. CDR3 bases: TGTGCCAGCTCCGTAAGCACAGATACGCAGTATTTT. This gives the protein CASSVSTDTQYF.

This clonotype has only a few counts. The rearrangement joins TRBV11-1 to TRBJ2-2; TRBD1 agrees at 8 bases. CDR1 is SGHAT and CDR2 is FQDESV in the germline V gene (reference sequence). Germline trimming cut 2 bases from V and 9 bases from J; bases unmatched to any gene: 5. This CDR3 has 14 residues. The CDR3 DNA is TGTGCCAGCAGCTTAAGGACAGGGAATAGGGAGCTGTTTTTT. Protein product: CASSLRTGNRELFF.

This clonotype was recorded at least ten times. The chain links TRBV7-9 to TRBJ1-6; D is perhaps TRBD1 (5 bases). Trimming removed 5 bases at V and 0 bases at J, with 11 bases between. The CDR3 covers 16 residues. Germline V gene sequence: CDR1 SEHNR, CDR2 FQNEAQ (reference sequence). The CDR3 coding sequence is TGTGCCAGCAGCGCTCGTGGGGGCTCCTATAATTCACCCCTCCACTTT. Protein: CASSARGGSYNSPLHF.

In this sample, this clonotype turned up many times. The rearrangement uses TRBV6-1 and TRBJ1-1; D ambiguous. Germline loops: CDR1 MNHNS, CDR2 SASEGT. This CDR3 has 13 amino acids. V was clipped by 6 bases and J by 1 base, with 9 bases between them. The CDR3 DNA follows: TGTGCCAGCAGCGTGAGAGGGAACACTGAAGCTTTCTTT. It is translated as CASSVRGNTEAFF.

The chain joins TRBV4-1 to TRBJ1-6, with 9 bases matching TRBD1. V dropped 1 base and J dropped 8; count of bases not matched to a gene: 6. The CDR3 contains 16 residues. Germline CDR1 reads MGHRA; CDR2 reads YSYEKL. In DNA form, the CDR3 reads TGCGCCAGCAGCCAAGTCCGGGGACAGGGTGATTCACCCCTCCACTTT. This gives the protein CASSQVRGQGDSPLHF.